The table lists the clone carrying this T cell receptor beta chain with many counts. Its antigen remains unidentified. Molecular-barcoded quantitative 5'-RACE produced these TCR beta libraries. TCRdb used MiXCR to reprocess the 5' RACE reads, holding one entry per CDR3 protein. The table includes 150,000 to 200,000 distinct CDR3 sequences, under 14% detected once. The data originate from a study of CD8 T cells in ankylosing spondylitis. Points from the study as a whole: In ankylosing spondylitis blood, a motif of seven to nine highly homologous TCR beta variants appeared characteristic. Matched ankylosing spondylitis synovial fluid reportedly contained a significantly enriched population of disease-linked clones.

V shed 1 base and J 0 bases; nucleotides not matched to a gene: 3. CDR3 length: 15 amino acids. Germline CDR1 reads DFQATT; CDR2 reads SNEGSKA (reference sequence). The TCR comes from a male donor with ankylosing spondylitis or in good health (not recorded which). Material: blood, either unsorted or a sorted T cell fraction (not recorded which). This chain joins TRBV20-1 and TRBJ1-5; 7 positions agree with TRBD1. For the CDR3, the DNA is TGCAGTGCTAGAGCACAGGGGAATAGCAATCAGCCCCAGCATTTT. The encoded protein is CSARAQGNSNQPQHF.